One sample yielded the 4 T cell receptor beta chains listed below, sequenced in a study of PD-L1 blockade in urothelial cancer. Libraries were prepared by immunoSEQ multiplex PCR; TCRdb keeps only in-frame clonotypes and omits some of them. The sample has 95,000 to 150,000 clones; roughly 86% are singletons. Noted time point: peripheral blood 6 weeks after treatment start. The sequencing used PBMCs, collected around atezolizumab (anti-PD-L1) treatment. These receptors all come from a man between 45 and 60 years old with urothelial cancer.

The V gene is TRBV27, the J gene TRBJ2-5; 8 bases are a match to TRBD2. This CDR3 is built from 16 residues. The ends lost 1 base at V and 2 bases at J; junction bases unmatched: 6. Germline assignment: CDR1 MNHEY and CDR2 SMNVEV (reference sequence). CDR3 coding DNA: TGTGCCAGCAGTTTATTGTTAGCGGGGAGACAAGAGACCCAGTACTTC. It encodes CASSLLLAGRQETQYF.

The rearrangement links TRBV28 to TRBJ1-3, with 7 nucleotides matching TRBD1. With V trimmed by 5 bases and J by 2 bases, 9 bases remained unmatched. CDR1 is MDHEN, CDR2 SYDVKM, per germline. The CDR3 consists of 16 residues. The CDR3 loop reads CASSPPGTATGNTIYF. The CDR3, as DNA: TGTGCCAGCAGTCCCCCCGGGACAGCCACTGGAAACACCATATATTTT.

This clone has more than one count but fewer than ten. This chain joins TRBV10-3 and TRBJ2-5; the D is unclear. This CDR3 has 11 amino acids. In germline, CDR1 is ENHRY, CDR2 SYGVKD. V was trimmed by 8 bases and J by 4 bases, leaving 8 bases between them. The CDR3 region has the DNA TGTGCCATCGGTCTGAGAGAGACCCAGTACTTC. Its translation: CAIGLRETQYF.

The chain employs TRBV5-1 and TRBJ2-1; no clear D gene. Germline CDR1 reads SGHRS; CDR2 reads YFSETQ. The V end was cut by 0 bases, the J end by 2 bases, with 12 bases between. The CDR3 contains 16 residues. The CDR3 reads CASSLGVSETYNEQFF. CDR3 coding DNA: TGCGCCAGCAGCTTGGGTGTCAGCGAGACCTACAATGAGCAGTTCTTC.